Shown below are 16 T cell receptor beta chains from a single sample sequenced in a study of CD8+ T cells in alopecia areata. Isolated RNA was reverse transcribed into cDNA used as the sequencing template. This table comes from immunoSEQ multiplex PCR, and its TCRdb copy is limited to in-frame clones, with some not included. The data contain 150,000 to 200,000 clones, around 58% of them singletons. Treatment: oral pan-JAK inhibitor, 5-10 mg twice daily. The source was CD8+ T cells sorted from blood, collected at week 24, from a patient treated with tofacitinib. These TCRs come from a human donor with alopecia areata.

This sequence joins TRBV19 and TRBJ1-1; D ambiguous. The germline V gene has CDR1 LNHDA and CDR2 SQIVND (reference sequence). V was trimmed by 8 bases and J by 6 bases, leaving 4 bases between them. The CDR3 length is 9 residues. CDR3 sequence reads: CASGPEAFF. The CDR3 DNA follows: TGTGCCAGTGGACCTGAAGCTTTCTTT.

This clone was counted a single time. This chain links TRBV7-9 with TRBJ1-6; 10 bases are shared with TRBD1. This CDR3 comprises 14 residues. V trimming: 10 bases; J trimming: 13 bases; junction bases outside the gene matches: 13. Per germline, CDR1 SEHNR and CDR2 FQNEAQ (reference sequence). For the CDR3, the DNA is TGTGCCACCATGTATCCGGGACAGGGGACCCCCCTCCACTTT. The encoded protein is CATMYPGQGTPLHF.

The V gene is TRBV13, the J gene TRBJ1-2; 8 bases map to TRBD1. The CDR3 sequence is 14 residues long. Germline CDR1 reads PRHDT; CDR2 reads FYEKMQ (reference sequence). Trimming took 1 base from V and 5 from J; bases not matched to a gene: 3. CDR3 protein: CASSLVTGGYGYTF. CDR3 DNA: TGTGCCAGCAGCTTAGTCACAGGGGGGTATGGCTACACCTTC.

This clone came up a few times. The chain recombines TRBV2 with TRBJ2-1, with 7 bases matching TRBD1. Germline loops: CDR1 SNHLY, CDR2 FYNNEI. This CDR3 has 12 amino acids. Germline trimming cut 6 bases from V and 6 bases from J; bases unmatched to any gene: 2. The DNA of the CDR3 is TGTGCCAGCAGGGCAGGGGGCAATGAGCAGTTCTTC. Translated, it gives CASRAGGNEQFF.

This chain links TRBV6-1 with TRBJ2-1; 8 positions agree with TRBD1. The CDR3 covers 15 residues. Germline V gene lookup returns CDR1 MNHNS and CDR2 SASEGT. Trimming cost V 10 bases and J 0 bases; bases outside gene matches: 8. The CDR3 here is CATWTGSSSYNEQFF. CDR3 DNA: TGTGCCACCTGGACAGGGTCGAGCTCCTACAATGAGCAGTTCTTC.

Regarding this clone: Relative to the germline gene, one junction end is altered; a read error may explain this. Different DNA sequences within this sample yield the same CDR3. The gene calls are TRBV5-6 and TRBJ1-5; D ambiguous. CDR1 is SGHDT, CDR2 YYEEEE, per germline. There are 13 residues in the CDR3. The CDR3 bases are TGTGCCAGCAGCTGGAAGGGCGGTCAGCCCCAGCATTTC. This codes for CASSWKGGQPQHF.

The V call is TRBV27, the J call TRBJ1-5; D is unclear. The CDR3 loop spans 13 amino acids. The germline V gene encodes CDR1 MNHEY and CDR2 SMNVEV (reference sequence). Deletions cut 5 bases from V and 4 bases from J, with 9 bases between. The CDR3 DNA is TGTGCCAGCAGTCCAACCCAAAATCAGCCCCAGCATTTT. As protein: CASSPTQNQPQHF.

This clone has a single count. The gene calls are TRBV7-2 and TRBJ1-1, with a weak D call TRBD1 (6 bases). Per germline, CDR1 SGHTA and CDR2 FQGNSA. V was pared by 2 bases and J by 1 base, with 11 bases between. The CDR3 covers 15 residues. CDR3 residues: CASSLSPGENTEAFF. As DNA, the CDR3 is TGTGCCAGCAGCTTATCGCCAGGGGAGAACACTGAAGCTTTCTTT. The full variable domain, completed using reference TRBV7-2 and TRBJ1-1, is GAGVSQSPSNKVTEKGKDVELRCDPISGHTALYWYRQSLGQGLEFLIYFQGNSAPDKSGLPSDRFSAERTGGSVSTLTIQRTQQEDSAVYLCASSLSPGENTEAFFGQGTRLTVV.

The chain is built from TRBV7-9 and TRBJ1-2; the match to TRBD1 covers 11 bases. The V gene end was trimmed by 3 bases and the J gene end by 8 bases; junction bases not matched to a gene: 8. The CDR3 extends over 15 amino acids. Germline V gives CDR1 SEHNR, CDR2 FQNEAQ (reference sequence). CDR3 in DNA: TGTGCCAGCAGCTTGGGTTCGGGACAGGGGGACGGCTACACCTTC. Translating it yields CASSLGSGQGDGYTF.

The V call is TRBV30, the J call TRBJ1-6; the D gene is possibly TRBD1 (6 bases). The CDR3 is made up of 15 amino acids. Germline V CDR1 and CDR2: GTSNPN, SVGIG (reference sequence). Trimming took off 7 bases at V and 0 bases at J, with 13 bases between the two ends. The CDR3 reads CASRQASSYNSPLHF. The DNA for the CDR3 is TGTGCCTCAAGACAGGCGAGCTCCTATAATTCACCCCTCCACTTT.

V usage is TRBV19 and J usage is TRBJ2-4, with TRBD2 identical over 8 bases. The trim removed 3 bases at V and 7 bases at J, leaving 8 bases unmatched. Germline loops: CDR1 LNHDA, CDR2 SQIVND (reference sequence). This CDR3 spans 15 amino acids. This CDR3 is CASSIGRGRVNIQYF. As DNA, the CDR3 is TGTGCCAGTAGTATCGGGAGGGGAAGGGTGAACATTCAGTACTTC. The full variable domain, completed using reference TRBV19 and TRBJ2-4, is DGGITQSPKYLFRKEGQNVTLSCEQNLNHDAMYWYRQDPGQGLRLIYYSQIVNDFQKGDIAEGYSVSREKKESFPLTVTSAQKNPTAFYLCASSIGRGRVNIQYFGAGTRLSVL.

J is TRBJ2-3 and V is TRBV5-1; 8 bases fit TRBD2. The CDR3 consists of 13 residues. Per the germline V gene, CDR1 is SGHRS and CDR2 is YFSETQ. V dropped 2 bases and J dropped 5; count of bases not matched to a gene: 1. The DNA for the CDR3 is TGCGCCAGCAGCTTAGCGGGAGAAGATACGCAGTATTTT. Its protein product is CASSLAGEDTQYF.

The J gene is TRBJ2-7, the V gene TRBV5-6, with a possible D match to TRBD2 (6 bases). V lost 4 bases and J lost 5, with 13 bases in between. This CDR3 is 13 amino acids long. Per the germline V gene, CDR1 is SGHDT and CDR2 is YYEEEE. CDR3 residues: CASSQGLTDEQYF. The DNA of the CDR3 is TGTGCCAGCAGCCAGGGACTTACCGACGAGCAGTACTTC.

The V call is TRBV7-9, the J call TRBJ1-2; D call uncertain. Trimming shortened V by 1 base and J by 2 bases, and 17 bases separated the two germline ends. This CDR3 has 17 residues. Germline V gene data show CDR1 as SEHNR and CDR2 as FQNEAQ (reference sequence). The CDR3 DNA sequence: TGTGCCAGCAGCTTAGAACCTGGGCGGCTGAACAACTATGGCTACACCTTC. Residues: CASSLEPGRLNNYGYTF.

The chain recombines TRBV18 with TRBJ2-1; possibly TRBD1 for D (6 bases). The germline V gene encodes CDR1 KGHSH and CDR2 LQKENI. V lost 6 bases, J lost 10 bases, and 16 bases lay in between. The CDR3 length is 13 residues. The chain's CDR3 is CASSNPGGQEQFF. Written as DNA, the CDR3 is TGTGCCAGCTCGAACCCTGGGGGACAAGAGCAGTTCTTC. The full variable domain, rest sourced from reference TRBV18 and TRBJ2-1, is NAGVMQNPRHLVRRRGQEARLRCSPMKGHSHVYWYRQLPEEGLKFMVYLQKENIIDESGMPKERFSAEFPKEGPSILRIQQVVRGDSAAYFCASSNPGGQEQFFGPGTRLTVL.

The V and J genes are TRBV4-2 and TRBJ1-2, with TRBD1 matching 8 bases. V dropped 3 bases and J dropped 5; count of bases not matched to a gene: 8. There are 15 residues in the CDR3. CDR1 is LGHNA, CDR2 YNFKEQ, per germline. CDR3 amino acids: CASSQGPTGEYGYTF. The CDR3 nucleotides are TGTGCCAGCAGCCAGGGCCCGACAGGGGAATATGGCTACACCTTC.